Following are 2 T cell receptor beta chains from one sample sequenced in a study of yellow fever vaccine responses in identical twins. TCRdb passed the RT-PCR reads through MiXCR, listing each CDR3 protein once. The repertoire holds about 2,000 distinct CDR3 sequences, with 77% as singletons. The sequencing used T cells from blood (PBMCs), unsorted or a sorted subset (not recorded which), collected before or after yellow fever vaccination (not recorded which). These receptors originate from a woman between 18 and 29 years old who received the yellow fever vaccine.

The chain couples TRBV28 to TRBJ2-3; 7 positions match TRBD2. CDR3 length: 14 amino acids. Germline loops: CDR1 MDHEN, CDR2 SYDVKM. V was clipped by 7 bases and J by 4 bases; unmatched bases: 8. The CDR3 protein is CASIGGSSADTQYF. CDR3 nucleotides: TGTGCCAGCATCGGCGGGAGTAGCGCAGATACGCAGTATTTT.

This clonotype was picked up a small number of times. This chain connects TRBV5-5 to TRBJ2-7, with a possible D match to TRBD2 (5 bases). The germline V and J ends were trimmed by 5 bases and 0 bases, with 12 bases remaining between them. CDR1 and CDR2 (germline): SGHKS, YYEKEE (reference sequence). The CDR3 totals 14 residues. CDR3 sequence reads: CASSRSDPSYEQYF. Written as DNA, the CDR3 is TGTGCCAGCAGTCGTAGCGACCCCTCCTACGAGCAGTACTTC.